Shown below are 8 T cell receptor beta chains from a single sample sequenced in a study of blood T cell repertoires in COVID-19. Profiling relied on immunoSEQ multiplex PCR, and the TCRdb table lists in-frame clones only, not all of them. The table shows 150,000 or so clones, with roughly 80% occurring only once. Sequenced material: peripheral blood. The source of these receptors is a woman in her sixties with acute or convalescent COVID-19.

CDR3 coding DNA: TGTGCCAGCAGTTTAAATCTCAGGGGGTTCGAGCAGTACGTC. Encoded protein: CASSLNLRGFEQYV. The J gene is TRBJ2-7, the V gene TRBV28; 7 bases line up with TRBD1. Unmatched junction bases numbered 7, after V lost 2 bases and J lost 6 bases. The V gene's germline CDR1 is MDHEN and CDR2 SYDVKM. There are 14 residues in the CDR3.

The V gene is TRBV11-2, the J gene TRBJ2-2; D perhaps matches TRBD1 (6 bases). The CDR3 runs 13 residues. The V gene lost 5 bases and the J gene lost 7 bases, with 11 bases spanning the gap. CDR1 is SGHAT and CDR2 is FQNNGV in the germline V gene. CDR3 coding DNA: TGTGCCAGCAGCGAACAGGGAGACGGGGAGCTGTTTTTT. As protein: CASSEQGDGELFF.

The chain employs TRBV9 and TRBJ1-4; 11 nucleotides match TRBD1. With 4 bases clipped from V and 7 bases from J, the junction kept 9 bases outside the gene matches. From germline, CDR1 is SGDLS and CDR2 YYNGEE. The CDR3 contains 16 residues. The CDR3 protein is CASSSRGQGAGEKLFF. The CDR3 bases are TGTGCCAGCAGCAGTCGTGGACAGGGGGCGGGTGAAAAACTGTTTTTT.

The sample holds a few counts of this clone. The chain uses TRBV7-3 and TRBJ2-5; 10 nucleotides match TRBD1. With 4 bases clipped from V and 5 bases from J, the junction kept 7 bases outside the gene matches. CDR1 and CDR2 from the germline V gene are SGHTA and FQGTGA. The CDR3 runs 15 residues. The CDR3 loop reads CASSSQGDRGETQYF. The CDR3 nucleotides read TGTGCCAGCAGCTCCCAGGGGGACAGGGGCGAGACCCAGTACTTC.

CDR3 loop: CASSWGLTATEAFF. The CDR3 bases are TGCGCCAGCAGCTGGGGACTGACGGCAACTGAAGCTTTCTTT. V gene TRBV5-1 combines with J gene TRBJ1-1; a weak D match, TRBD1 (5 bases). V was shortened by 3 bases and J by 5 bases, with 14 bases between the two germline ends. Germline assignment: CDR1 SGHRS and CDR2 YFSETQ. The CDR3 sequence is 14 residues long. The whole variable domain, filled in from reference TRBV5-1 and TRBJ1-1, reads KAGVTQTPRYLIKTRGQQVTLSCSPISGHRSVSWYQQTPGQGLQFLFEYFSETQRNKGNFPGRFSGRQFSNSRSEMNVSTLELGDSALYLCASSWGLTATEAFFGQGTRLTVV.

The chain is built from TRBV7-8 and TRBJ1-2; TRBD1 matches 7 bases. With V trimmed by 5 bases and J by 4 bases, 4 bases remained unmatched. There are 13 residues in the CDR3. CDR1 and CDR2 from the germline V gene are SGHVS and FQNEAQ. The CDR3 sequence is CASSPGQSYGYTF. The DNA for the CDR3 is TGTGCCAGCAGCCCGGGACAGAGCTATGGCTACACCTTC.

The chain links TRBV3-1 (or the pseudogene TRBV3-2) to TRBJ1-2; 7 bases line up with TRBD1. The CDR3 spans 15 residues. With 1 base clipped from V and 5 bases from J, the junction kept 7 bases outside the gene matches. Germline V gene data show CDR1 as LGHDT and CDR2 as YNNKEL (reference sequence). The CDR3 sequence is CASSQGQGGGYGYTF. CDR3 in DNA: TGTGCCAGCAGCCAAGGTCAGGGGGGAGGATATGGCTACACCTTC.

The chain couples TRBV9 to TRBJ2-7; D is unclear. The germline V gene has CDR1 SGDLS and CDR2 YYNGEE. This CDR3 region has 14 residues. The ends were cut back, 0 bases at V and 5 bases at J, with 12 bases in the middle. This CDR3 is CASSVVPLGDEQYF. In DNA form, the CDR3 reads TGTGCCAGCAGCGTAGTACCTCTGGGCGACGAGCAGTACTTC.